A single sample is the source of the 24 T cell receptor beta chains below, sequenced in a study of T cells in Graves' hyperthyroidism and ophthalmopathy. Authors of the study amplified TCR beta CDR3 regions from RNA transcripts. HTBI primers were used for first-round RT-PCR of the TCR CDR3. MiXCR, applied by TCRdb to the multiplex PCR reads, yields one record per CDR3 protein. This repertoire shows 650,000 to 850,000 distinct CDR3 sequences, approximately 18% found once; its top ten account for over 15%. The sample consisted of blood. The source is a woman in her 50s with Graves' hyperthyroidism that later progressed to Graves' ophthalmopathy.

This sequence joins TRBV9 and TRBJ1-2, with TRBD1 matching 11 bases. V dropped 3 bases and J dropped 7; count of bases not matched to a gene: 5. This CDR3 spans 14 amino acids. Germline V CDR1 and CDR2: SGDLS, YYNGEE. The DNA for the CDR3 is TGTGCCAGCAGCGCCGGACAGGGGGCGGCTGGCTACACCTTC. Amino acids: CASSAGQGAAGYTF.

This clonotype was seen more than once but under ten times. V and J are TRBV3-1 and TRBJ2-6, with 7 bases fitting TRBD1. Trimming cost V 4 bases and J 2 bases; bases outside gene matches: 2. Germline CDR1 LGHDT, CDR2 YNNKEL (reference sequence). The CDR3 is made up of 15 amino acids. The CDR3 coding sequence is TGTGCCAGCAGCCGACAGGGCCCTGGGGCCAACGTCCTGACTTTC. Translated, it gives CASSRQGPGANVLTF.

This clonotype was seen ten or more times. The chain employs TRBV12-3 or TRBV12-4 and TRBJ1-2; D perhaps matches TRBD1 (5 bases). V was clipped by 3 bases and J by 1 base, with 9 bases between them. The CDR3 spans 14 residues. The CDR3 region is CASSLVTVNYGYTF. CDR3 in DNA: TGTGCCAGCAGTTTGGTGACAGTTAACTATGGCTACACCTTC.

This clonotype has just a few counts. The chain couples TRBV5-4 to TRBJ2-5; TRBD2 matches at 8 bases. V was pared by 3 bases and J by 5 bases, with 9 bases of the junction left unmatched. CDR3 size: 15 residues. Germline loops: CDR1 SGHNT, CDR2 YYREEE (reference sequence). Here the CDR3 reads CASSYRRGGGETQYF. CDR3 nucleotide sequence: TGTGCCAGCAGCTACCGACGGGGGGGCGGGGAGACCCAGTACTTC.

The table lists this clonotype with many counts. This chain connects TRBV20-1 to TRBJ2-7; 9 bases line up with TRBD2. The J segment lost 1 base and the V segment lost 1 base, leaving 5 bases of the junction unmatched. Germline V gene lookup returns CDR1 DFQATT and CDR2 SNEGSKA (reference sequence). CDR3 length: 15 amino acids. For the CDR3, the DNA is TGCAGTGCTAGAGTGGCTAGCGGGGCTTCCTACGAGCAGTACTTC. Protein sequence: CSARVASGASYEQYF.

V and J are TRBV12-3 or TRBV12-4 and TRBJ2-2, with D unclear. The length of the CDR3 is 15 residues. The germline V and J ends were trimmed by 2 bases and 5 bases, with 12 bases remaining between them. The CDR3 reads CASSLNTVKTGELFF. The CDR3 DNA sequence: TGTGCCAGCAGTTTAAATACCGTGAAAACCGGGGAGCTGTTTTTT.

The J gene is TRBJ2-1, the V gene TRBV5-1; TRBD1 matches 10 bases. The CDR3 is 11 amino acids. Germline CDR1 is SGHRS and CDR2 is YFSETQ. Trimming removed 6 bases from V and 15 bases from J; junction bases left unmatched: 6. The CDR3 DNA follows: TGCGCCAGCACGCCGGGACAGGGGTTGTTCTTC. Its protein product is CASTPGQGLFF.

This clonotype was detected only a few times. V gene TRBV5-6 combines with J gene TRBJ2-7, with D perhaps being TRBD1 or TRBD2 (5 bases each). CDR3 length equals 15 residues. Trimming left V 3 bases short and J 2 bases short, with 15 bases between. Germline V gene sequence: CDR1 SGHDT, CDR2 YYEEEE. This CDR3 reads CASSSSGTDPYEQYF. In DNA form, the CDR3 reads TGTGCCAGCAGCTCCTCCGGGACGGACCCCTACGAGCAGTACTTC.

This clonotype was picked up a small number of times. The chain links TRBV20-1 to TRBJ1-2; the D gene is possibly TRBD1 (5 bases). The V end was cut by 2 bases, the J end by 6 bases, with 16 bases between. The CDR3 is 14 residues long. The germline gives CDR1 DFQATT, CDR2 SNEGSKA (reference sequence). Here the CDR3 DNA reads TGCAGTGCTAGAATCGCCGGGGGAGTCCATGGCTACACCTTC. It specifies CSARIAGGVHGYTF.

This clonotype occurred many times. The V call is TRBV27, the J call TRBJ1-5; D unresolved. The V end was cut by 1 base, the J end by 5 bases, with 6 bases between. The CDR3 spans 13 residues. The germline V gene has CDR1 MNHEY and CDR2 SMNVEV (reference sequence). DNA of the CDR3: TGTGCCAGCAGTTTATGGATTGATCAGCCCCAGCATTTT. This sequence encodes CASSLWIDQPQHF.

The V and J genes are TRBV9 and TRBJ2-1; 10 bases match TRBD1. The CDR3 is 15 amino acids. Germline CDR1 reads SGDLS; CDR2 reads YYNGEE. Trimming cost V 3 bases and J 5 bases; bases outside gene matches: 5. The DNA of the CDR3 is TGTGCCAGCAGCGCCGGGACAGGGGTCAACAATGAGCAGTTCTTC. Protein product: CASSAGTGVNNEQFF.

This clonotype showed up many times. The rearrangement links TRBV18 to TRBJ1-5; TRBD1 aligns across 7 bases. CDR1 KGHSH and CDR2 LQKENI come from the germline V gene. CDR3 size: 14 residues. V shed 3 bases, J shed 9 bases, and the junction held 8 bases outside the gene matches. CDR3 DNA: TGTGCCAGCTCACCGGACAGGAGCGGGGCGCCCCAGCATTTT. This gives the protein CASSPDRSGAPQHF.

This clonotype has only a few counts. V and J are TRBV20-1 and TRBJ2-3, with 9 bases matching TRBD1. The CDR3 has 14 residues. Trimming removed 4 bases from V and 2 bases from J; junction bases left unmatched: 4. Germline CDR1 reads DFQATT; CDR2 reads SNEGSKA (reference sequence). CDR3 residues: CSATGTGTTDTQYF. The CDR3 bases are TGCAGTGCTACGGGGACAGGGACCACAGATACGCAGTATTTT.

This clonotype has a handful of counts. CDR3 in amino acids: CASSQLSRAVYEQYF. The DNA of the CDR3 is TGCGCCAGCAGCCAACTATCCAGGGCAGTCTACGAGCAGTACTTC. This sequence joins TRBV4-1 and TRBJ2-7, with D possibly TRBD1 on 5 matching bases. The germline gives CDR1 MGHRA, CDR2 YSYEKL. The CDR3 extends over 15 amino acids. V lost 2 bases, J lost 3 bases, and 14 bases lay in between.

This clonotype appeared many times. This sequence joins TRBV10-3 and TRBJ1-2; D ambiguous. V was clipped by 0 bases and J by 4 bases, with 12 bases between them. CDR3 length: 15 residues. Germline CDR1 ENHRY, CDR2 SYGVKD. Here the CDR3 DNA reads TGTGCCATCAGTGAGTCTTGGCAGGTCCCCTATGGCTACACCTTC. This sequence encodes CAISESWQVPYGYTF.

In its sample, this clonotype was seen a few times. The chain carries TRBV7-9 and TRBJ2-1, with D tentatively TRBD2 (7 bases). The germline V and J ends were trimmed by 9 bases and 6 bases, with 24 bases remaining between them. CDR1 and CDR2 from the germline V gene are SEHNR and FQNEAQ (reference sequence). This CDR3 is built from 16 residues. In DNA, the CDR3 is TGTGCCAGGCCTACGGGGGGCATTGGAAGCGGCAATGAGCAGTTCTTC. Encoded protein: CARPTGGIGSGNEQFF.

This clonotype was found many times. J is TRBJ2-7 and V is TRBV5-1; the match to TRBD1 covers 12 bases. This CDR3 contains 15 residues. Trimming cost V 1 base and J 5 bases; bases outside gene matches: 4. CDR1 is SGHRS, CDR2 YFSETQ, per germline. The CDR3 region has the DNA TGCGCCAGCAGCTTGAGGGACAGGGGGCTCGACGAGCAGTACTTC. This encodes CASSLRDRGLDEQYF.

The chain links TRBV19 to TRBJ1-5; tentatively, D is TRBD1 (5 bases). This CDR3 has 15 residues. Germline CDR1 reads LNHDA; CDR2 reads SQIVND (reference sequence). The V and J ends lost 10 bases and 2 bases respectively, with 18 bases between them. DNA for the CDR3: TGTGCCACCTCGGACATCCAAGGGGGCAATCAGCCCCAGCATTTT. Encoded protein: CATSDIQGGNQPQHF.

This clonotype was counted ten times or more. The gene calls are TRBV2 and TRBJ1-6; 10 positions match TRBD1. V lost 6 bases, J lost 6 bases, and 5 bases stayed unmatched. The CDR3 is 15 amino acids. CDR1 and CDR2 from the germline V gene are SNHLY and FYNNEI. For the CDR3, the DNA is TGTGCCAGCAGGGGACAGGGGAGCAGTAATTCACCCCTCCACTTT. Translation gives CASRGQGSSNSPLHF.

This clonotype showed up just a few times. This chain connects TRBV29-1 to TRBJ1-1; a weak D match, TRBD1 (5 bases). CDR1 is SQVTM, CDR2 ANQGSEA, per germline. Trimming stripped 8 bases from V and 4 bases from J, with 11 bases between. The CDR3 spans 11 residues. The CDR3 DNA follows: TGCAGCCCCAGTAGGGGCACTGAAGCTTTCTTT. Its protein is CSPSRGTEAFF. The entire variable domain, with the rest obtained from reference TRBV29-1 and TRBJ1-1, is as follows: SAVISQKPSRDICQRGTSLTIQCQVDSQVTMMFWYRQQPGQSLTLIATANQGSEATYESGFVIDKFPISRPNLTFSTLTVSNMSPEDSSIYLCSPSRGTEAFFGQGTRLTVV.

Many counts were recorded for this clonotype. The chain couples TRBV5-5 to TRBJ2-3, with 8 bases that match TRBD1. The V gene end was trimmed by 3 bases and the J gene end by 2 bases; junction bases not matched to a gene: 5. Germline V gene lookup returns CDR1 SGHKS and CDR2 YYEKEE (reference sequence). The CDR3 has 15 residues. The CDR3 protein is CASSYGTGFTDTQYF. The CDR3 DNA is TGTGCCAGCAGCTATGGGACAGGCTTCACAGATACGCAGTATTTT.

The chain uses TRBV27 and TRBJ1-4; no clear D. The CDR3 is made up of 17 amino acids. The germline V gene encodes CDR1 MNHEY and CDR2 SMNVEV (reference sequence). Trimming cost V 3 bases and J 4 bases, with 18 bases left between them. The CDR3 is CASSLAASGLGNEKLFF. CDR3 sequence (DNA): TGTGCCAGCAGTTTGGCGGCGAGTGGGCTCGGTAATGAAAAACTGTTTTTT.

This clonotype was recorded a few times. The J gene is TRBJ2-3, the V gene TRBV7-9, with D perhaps matching TRBD1 (6 bases). V gave up 5 bases and J gave up 2 bases, with 17 bases separating them. Germline CDR1 SEHNR, CDR2 FQNEAQ (reference sequence). The CDR3 has 16 residues. Here the CDR3 DNA reads TGTGCCAGCAGCCCACCGGGACACGGGTACACAGATACGCAGTATTTT. Translating gives CASSPPGHGYTDTQYF.

This clonotype was counted at least ten times. The J gene is TRBJ1-2, the V gene TRBV7-2; D perhaps matches TRBD1 (5 bases). Germline V CDR1 and CDR2: SGHTA, FQGNSA. Trimming took 10 bases from V and 7 from J, leaving 19 bases between them. This CDR3 spans 13 amino acids. CDR3 sequence reads: CATETLRVSGYTF. For the CDR3, the DNA is TGTGCCACCGAGACTCTCAGGGTATCTGGCTACACCTTC.